The 7 T cell receptor beta chains presented below share a single source sample, sequenced in a study of spatial heterogeneity in lung cancer. Study findings and constraints: Tracking of tumor mutation counts was seen in expanded intratumoral alpha and beta TCR counts.

Each CDR3 protein is one row after TCRdb ran MiXCR on the 5' RACE reads. The table lists around 200 distinct CDR3 sequences, 28% of them singletons. Sample time point: sample taken at primary tumor resection. Their target antigens are unknown. This sample comprised lung tumor tissue, obtained at surgery. Source of these receptors: a male donor with early-stage non-small cell lung cancer.

As for this clonotype: Little can be read into the size of this beta chain, an off-target read in a library designed for alpha chains. V usage is TRBV9 and J usage is TRBJ2-3, with D tentatively TRBD2 (6 bases). The CDR3 covers 16 residues. Germline assignment: CDR1 SGDLS and CDR2 YYNGEE. Deletions cut 0 bases from V and 0 bases from J, with 11 bases between. The CDR3 reads CASSVAGRGSTDTQYF. The DNA for the CDR3 is TGTGCCAGCAGCGTAGCAGGGCGGGGCAGCACAGATACGCAGTATTTT.

This clonotype was picked up a small number of times. Since it is a stray read in a library aimed at alpha chains, this beta chain has a size that is not meaningful. The CDR3 is CASSYGTSGRGDTQYF. The CDR3 coding sequence is TGTGCCAGCAGTTATGGGACTAGCGGGAGAGGGGATACGCAGTATTTT. The J gene is TRBJ2-3, the V gene TRBV12-3 or TRBV12-4; TRBD2 matches at 14 bases. The junction had 6 bases not matched to a gene; V was cut back by 4 bases and J by 6 bases. This CDR3 is built from 16 residues.

With respect to this clonotype: The size of this beta chain means little, since it is a stray read in a library made for alpha chains. The chain recombines TRBV7-2 with TRBJ2-7, with TRBD2 identical over 12 bases. CDR3 size: 15 residues. The germline V gene encodes CDR1 SGHTA and CDR2 FQGNSA. V shed 4 bases and J 5 bases; nucleotides not matched to a gene: 6. CDR3 amino acids: CASSSRLAGDHEQYF. DNA for the CDR3: TGTGCCAGCAGCTCCAGACTAGCGGGAGACCACGAGCAGTACTTC.

This clonotype occurred a few times. This beta chain represents an off-target read in a library built for alpha chains; its size is of limited meaning. The chain couples TRBV7-9 to TRBJ2-7, with D unresolved. CDR1 and CDR2 from the germline V gene are SEHNR and FQNEAQ (reference sequence). V was pared by 8 bases and J by 0 bases, with 8 bases between. The CDR3 length is 12 residues. CDR3 nucleotide sequence: TGTGCCAGCTCGACCGACTCCTACGAGCAGTACTTC. Protein sequence: CASSTDSYEQYF.

Remarks on this clonotype: This beta chain represents an off-target read in a library built for alpha chains; its size is of limited meaning. The chain links TRBV9 to TRBJ2-3; 15 bases agree with TRBD2. Germline V lookup: CDR1 SGDLS, CDR2 YYNGEE. The CDR3 runs 18 residues. J was trimmed by 2 bases and V by 3 bases; bases with no gene match: 7. CDR3 nucleotides: TGTGCCAGCAGCGGGACTAGCGGGAGGGCGTCTTACACAGATACGCAGTATTTT. Protein sequence: CASSGTSGRASYTDTQYF.

About this clonotype itself: The size of this beta chain means little, since it is a stray read in a library made for alpha chains. V is TRBV7-3 and J is TRBJ2-2, with unresolved D. The V gene's germline CDR1 is SGHTA and CDR2 FQGTGA. The length of the CDR3 is 16 residues. The ends were cut back, 1 base at V and 1 base at J, with 10 bases in the middle. This CDR3 is CASSLSKVVNTGELFF. The CDR3, as DNA: TGTGCCAGCAGCTTAAGTAAGGTGGTGAACACCGGGGAGCTGTTTTTT.

This clonotype occurred a few times. This beta chain is an unintended read in a library built for alpha chains; its size means little. The chain combines TRBV18 with TRBJ1-2, with D perhaps matching TRBD1 (6 bases). This CDR3 has 13 residues. Germline V gene data show CDR1 as KGHSH and CDR2 as LQKENI. V shed 2 bases and J shed 6 bases, with 10 bases lying between them. CDR3 residues: CASSPTGPDGYTF. The DNA of the CDR3 is TGTGCCAGCTCACCAACAGGGCCCGATGGCTACACCTTC.